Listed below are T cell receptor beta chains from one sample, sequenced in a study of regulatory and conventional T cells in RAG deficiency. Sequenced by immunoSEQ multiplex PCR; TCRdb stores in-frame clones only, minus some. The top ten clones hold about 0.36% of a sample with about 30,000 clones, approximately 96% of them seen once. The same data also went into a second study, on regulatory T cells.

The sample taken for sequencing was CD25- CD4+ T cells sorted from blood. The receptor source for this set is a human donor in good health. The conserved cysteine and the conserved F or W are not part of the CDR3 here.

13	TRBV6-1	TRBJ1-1	ASKLMGQKDTEAF
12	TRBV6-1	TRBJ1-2	ASSEGTSNYGYT
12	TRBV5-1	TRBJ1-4	ASSLGYSGEKLF
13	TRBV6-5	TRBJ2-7	ASRERLAKSYEQY
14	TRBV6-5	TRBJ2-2	ASSYWAGGEVGELF
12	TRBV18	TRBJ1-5	ASSPEGRNQPQH
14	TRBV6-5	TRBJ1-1	ASSYSIFRVNTEAF
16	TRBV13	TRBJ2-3	ASSLGLGGGAFPDTQY
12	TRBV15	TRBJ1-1	ATSRDRGGTEAF
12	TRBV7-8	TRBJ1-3	ASSLNRGDTPLN
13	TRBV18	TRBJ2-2	ASSLDRGQAGELF
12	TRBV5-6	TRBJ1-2	ASSLPGTGSGYT
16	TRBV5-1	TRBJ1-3	ASSLGTGGTLSGNTIY
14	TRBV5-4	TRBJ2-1	ASSSVSGRFYNEQF
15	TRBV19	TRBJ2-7	ASSSSLGLANAYEQY
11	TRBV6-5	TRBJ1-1	ASRRTGTHEAF
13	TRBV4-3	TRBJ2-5	ASSQEGNLGETQY
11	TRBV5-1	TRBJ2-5	ASSLAGGETQY
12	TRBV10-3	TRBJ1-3	AISGTVSGNTIY
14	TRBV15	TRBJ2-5	ATSRTTDGGQETQY
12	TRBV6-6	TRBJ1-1	ASYRLQGGDEAF
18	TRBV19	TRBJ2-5	ASSMPFPSWTSGRGETQY
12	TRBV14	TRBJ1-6	ASSQGSGWTPLH